These 6 T cell receptor beta chains were all obtained from the same sample, sequenced in a study of T-cell reconstitution after alpha-beta-depleted transplantation in children. Preparation of the TCRbeta library used unique molecular identifiers. TCRdb reprocessed the PCR reads with MiXCR, giving one entry per CDR3 protein. Seen here are about 270,000 distinct CDR3 sequences, 9.9% observed once, and the top ten hold about 9.4%. The sequenced sample was PBMCs from the stem cell graft donor, obtained from the stem cell graft. These receptors were collected from a human donor who donated a stem cell graft to a child with SCID.

This clonotype was detected many times. This chain joins TRBV25-1 and TRBJ2-2; D call uncertain. Trimming took off 7 bases at V and 2 bases at J, with 8 bases between the two ends. The length of the CDR3 is 13 residues. Germline V gene data show CDR1 as MGHDK and CDR2 as SYGVNS. The CDR3: CASMGINTGELFF. CDR3 in DNA: TGTGCCAGCATGGGCATAAACACCGGGGAGCTGTTTTTT. The full variable domain, rest sourced from reference TRBV25-1 and TRBJ2-2, is EADIYQTPRYLVIGTGKKITLECSQTMGHDKMYWYQQDPGMELHLIHYSYGVNSTEKGDLSSESTVSRIRTEHFPLTLESARPSHTSQYLCASMGINTGELFFGEGSRLTVL.

Comments on this clonotype: The conserved final phenylalanine or tryptophan is absent from the CDR3, which likely points to a read error. The chain joins TRBV5-6 to TRBJ2-7, with 9 bases identical to TRBD1. Germline CDR1 is SGHDT and CDR2 is YYEEEE. V was clipped by 5 bases and J by 4 bases; unmatched bases: 13. The CDR3 totals 16 residues. DNA of the CDR3: TGTGCCAGCAGTCTGTGGCACAGGGGGCTAACTTACGAGCAGTACTTA. This encodes CASSLWHRGLTYEQYL.

This clonotype was counted ten times or more. The chain combines TRBV25-1 with TRBJ2-7; D is perhaps TRBD1 (5 bases). Germline loops: CDR1 MGHDK, CDR2 SYGVNS. Trimming stripped 6 bases from V and 6 bases from J, with 12 bases between. This CDR3 has 12 residues. The CDR3 region is CASSPQGREQYF. Written as DNA, the CDR3 is TGTGCCAGCAGCCCCCAGGGCCGCGAGCAGTACTTC.

This clonotype was seen a few times. The chain carries TRBV20-1 and TRBJ1-5, with D uncertain. Deletions cut 4 bases from V and 6 bases from J, with 19 bases between. Germline V lookup: CDR1 DFQATT, CDR2 SNEGSKA (reference sequence). This CDR3 contains 15 residues. The CDR3 protein is CSAIPGWGSTQPQHF. The DNA of the CDR3 is TGCAGTGCTATACCCGGATGGGGTTCTACTCAGCCCCAGCATTTT.

This sequence joins TRBV5-1 and TRBJ2-7, with a weak D call TRBD1 (6 bases). The CDR3 covers 15 residues. CDR1 and CDR2 (germline): SGHRS, YFSETQ. The V gene lost 0 bases and the J gene lost 0 bases, with 10 bases spanning the gap. The CDR3 reads CASSLGRGYSYEQYF. The DNA of the CDR3 is TGCGCCAGCAGCTTGGGCAGGGGTTACTCCTACGAGCAGTACTTC.

The gene calls are TRBV7-3 and TRBJ1-1; possible D gene TRBD1, 5 bases. V gave up 5 bases and J gave up 2 bases, with 9 bases separating them. From germline, CDR1 is SGHTA and CDR2 FQGTGA. The CDR3 is 13 residues long. CDR3 amino acids: CASSRDPNTEAFF. The DNA for the CDR3 is TGTGCCAGCAGCCGGGACCCAAACACTGAAGCTTTCTTT. Full variable domain (missing parts from reference TRBV7-3 and TRBJ1-1): GAGVSQTPSNKVTEKGKYVELRCDPISGHTALYWYRQSLGQGPEFLIYFQGTGAADDSGLPNDRFFAVRPEGSVSTLKIQRTERGDSAVYLCASSRDPNTEAFFGQGTRLTVV.